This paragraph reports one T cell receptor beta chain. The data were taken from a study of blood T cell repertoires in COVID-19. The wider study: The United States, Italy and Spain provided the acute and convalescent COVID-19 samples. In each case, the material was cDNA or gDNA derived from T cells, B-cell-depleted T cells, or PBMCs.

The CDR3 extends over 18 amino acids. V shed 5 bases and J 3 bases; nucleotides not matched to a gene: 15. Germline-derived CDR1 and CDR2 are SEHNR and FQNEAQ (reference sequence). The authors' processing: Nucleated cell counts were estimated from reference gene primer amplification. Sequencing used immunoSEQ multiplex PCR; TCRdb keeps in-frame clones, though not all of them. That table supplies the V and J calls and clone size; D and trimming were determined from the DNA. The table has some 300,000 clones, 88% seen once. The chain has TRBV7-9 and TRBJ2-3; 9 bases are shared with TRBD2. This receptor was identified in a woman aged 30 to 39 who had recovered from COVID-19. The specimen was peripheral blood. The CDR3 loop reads CASSTRDLPGLATDTQYF. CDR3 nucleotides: TGTGCCAGCAGCACCAGAGACTTACCGGGACTAGCAACAGATACGCAGTATTTT.